The 8 T cell receptor beta chains reported below all come from one sample, sequenced in a study of vaccination effects on CD4 cells after COVID-19. What these receptors recognize is not known. Sequencing was preceded by expansion of antigen-specific CD4+ T cells with viral peptide pools in the ViraFEST assay. The authors isolated CD4+ T cells after around nine days of culture. Two doses of either BNT162b2 or mRNA-1273 were given to each participant. Sequencing used immunoSEQ multiplex PCR; TCRdb keeps in-frame clones, though not all of them. The table has about 46,000 clones, over 60% seen once. The material sequenced was CD4+ T cells from PBMCs cultured with HCoV-OC43 spike peptides, taken after COVID-19 vaccination. The subset here: HCoV-OC43 spike overlapping peptide pool stimulation. Every receptor here comes from a human donor who received a COVID-19 vaccine.

The chain is built from TRBV5-4 and TRBJ2-3; D is perhaps TRBD1 (7 bases). CDR1 and CDR2 from the germline V gene are SGHNT and YYREEE (reference sequence). This CDR3 comprises 16 residues. V lost 1 base to trimming and J lost 5 bases, with 17 bases between them. As DNA, the CDR3 is TGTGCCAGCAGCTTGCCTCGTGGAGGGGGCAAAGATACGCAGTATTTT. This gives the protein CASSLPRGGGKDTQYF.

This chain connects TRBV4-2 to TRBJ1-1; D unclear. The length of the CDR3 is 15 residues. Germline loops: CDR1 LGHNA, CDR2 YNFKEQ. V shed 1 base and J shed 4 bases, with 13 bases lying between them. CDR3 bases: TGTGCCAGCAGCCAAGTAATGGTGCTAGTCACTGAAGCTTTCTTT. Translated: CASSQVMVLVTEAFF.

The chain joins TRBV10-3 to TRBJ2-1, with a weak D call TRBD1 (7 bases). Germline CDR1 and CDR2: ENHRY and SYGVKD. Trimming removed 8 bases at V and 3 bases at J, with 14 bases between. The CDR3 is 14 residues long. The CDR3 DNA reads as TGTGCCATCGGGAGGACAGGCGACTACAATGAGCAGTTCTTC. Residues: CAIGRTGDYNEQFF.

The V gene is TRBV7-8, the J gene TRBJ2-3; 8 bases map to TRBD2. This CDR3 region has 15 residues. With V trimmed by 5 bases and J by 3 bases, 7 bases remained unmatched. The germline V gene has CDR1 SGHVS and CDR2 FQNEAQ. This CDR3 reads CASSPQPSGTDTQYF. CDR3 coding DNA: TGTGCCAGCAGCCCACAGCCTAGCGGGACAGATACGCAGTATTTT.

The CDR3 sequence is CASRSRGLTEAFF. The CDR3 DNA sequence: TGTGCCAGCAGATCCAGGGGGCTCACTGAAGCTTTCTTT. The rearrangement links TRBV5-6 to TRBJ1-1; 8 bases align to TRBD1. The CDR3 has 13 residues. V shed 5 bases, J shed 4 bases, and the junction held 4 bases outside the gene matches. Per germline, CDR1 SGHDT and CDR2 YYEEEE. Combining the CDR3 with reference TRBV5-6 and TRBJ1-1 gives the whole variable domain DAGVTQSPTHLIKTRGQQVTLRCSPKSGHDTVSWYQQALGQGPQFIFQYYEEEERQRGNFPDRFSGHQFPNYSSELNVNALLLGDSALYLCASRSRGLTEAFFGQGTRLTVV.

The chain couples TRBV18 to TRBJ2-3; D tentatively reads TRBD1 or TRBD2 (6 bases each). The V end lost 0 bases, the J end lost 0 bases, and 13 bases lay between the germline ends. This CDR3 comprises 17 residues. Germline V gene data show CDR1 as KGHSH and CDR2 as LQKENI. The CDR3 sequence: CASSPPRTGRSTDTQYF. CDR3 nucleotides: TGTGCCAGCTCACCACCGAGAACAGGGAGGAGCACAGATACGCAGTATTTT.

This clone has more than one count but fewer than ten. The rearrangement joins TRBV5-1 to TRBJ1-6; 7 bases fit TRBD1. The CDR3 runs 15 residues. V was pared by 0 bases and J by 10 bases, with 7 bases of the junction left unmatched. The germline CDR1 and CDR2 sequences are SGHRS and YFSETQ. The CDR3 sequence is CASSLDAGQISPLHF. In DNA form, the CDR3 reads TGCGCCAGCAGCTTGGATGCGGGACAGATCTCACCCCTCCACTTT.

The chain links TRBV5-4 to TRBJ2-2; weak D call: TRBD1 (6 bases). The CDR3 spans 16 residues. V lost 0 bases and J lost 3, with 12 bases in between. CDR1 and CDR2 (germline): SGHNT, YYREEE (reference sequence). CDR3 sequence: CASSLDGGQYTGELFF. As DNA, the CDR3 is TGTGCCAGCAGCTTGGACGGCGGACAGTACACCGGGGAGCTGTTTTTT. The full variable domain, its missing parts supplied by reference TRBV5-4 and TRBJ2-2, is ETGVTQSPTHLIKTRGQQVTLRCSSQSGHNTVSWYQQALGQGPQFIFQYYREEENGRGNFPPRFSGLQFPNYSSELNVNALELDDSALYLCASSLDGGQYTGELFFGEGSRLTVL.